Here is one TCR beta chain with its context. TCRdb re-called the RT-PCR reads with MiXCR, one entry per CDR3 protein. The data contain some 200,000 distinct CDR3 sequences, approximately 12% of them seen just once; the ten biggest clones take up approximately 32%. CDR3 length equals 16 residues. Germline V gives CDR1 SGHNT, CDR2 YENEEA. The V segment lost 5 bases and the J segment 1 base; nucleotides outside the gene matches: 4. This sample is drawn from a study of response to subunit inactivated influenza vaccine. The sample was also reused in another study, on T cells expressing NK-cell markers. From that study: In generating TCR beta cDNA, 5'RACE template switching with UMIs was used.

The sequence derives from a middle-aged man who received an inactivated influenza vaccine. The V gene is TRBV11-3, the J gene TRBJ2-2; TRBD1 agrees at 10 bases. The starting material was CD8+ T cells sorted from PBMCs, obtained 11 to 12 days after vaccination. The DNA of the CDR3 is TGTGCCAGCAGCGCCCGGGACAGGGGGAACACCGGGGAGCTGTTTTTT. The encoded protein is CASSARDRGNTGELFF.